This T cell receptor beta chain was found in a study of pediatric ulcerative colitis. Study results and limitations: A couple of rectal clonotypes were found only in ulcerative colitis patients, all of them.

Regarding this clone: Its antigen is unknown.

Germline V gene lookup returns CDR1 KGHSH and CDR2 LQKENI. CDR3 length: 15 residues. Trimming removed 2 bases from V and 1 base from J, with 8 bases in between. This was a survey-level run. Each sample received Survey-level depth of up to 500,000 reads. Some clones are missing from TCRdb's copy, which holds only in-frame ones; the method was immunoSEQ multiplex PCR. The sample consists of 35,000 to 45,000 clones, about 81% of them appearing once. Rectal tissue came from one to two pinch biopsies taken at colonoscopy. The sequenced sample consisted of gut tissue. The chain employs TRBV18 and TRBJ2-2; D uncertain. This receptor was identified in a boy younger than 18 with severe ulcerative colitis. CDR3 in DNA: TGTGCCAGCTCACCAGGCGTTTTGAACACCGGGGAGCTGTTTTTT. Translating it yields CASSPGVLNTGELFF.